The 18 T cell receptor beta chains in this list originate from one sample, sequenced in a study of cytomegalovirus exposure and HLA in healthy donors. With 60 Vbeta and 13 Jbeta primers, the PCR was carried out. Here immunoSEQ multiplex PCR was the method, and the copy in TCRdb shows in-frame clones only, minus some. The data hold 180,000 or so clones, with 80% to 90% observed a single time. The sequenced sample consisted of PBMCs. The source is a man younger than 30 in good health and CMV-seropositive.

The CDR3 spells CASSFKNTGELFF. CDR3 DNA: TGTGCCAGCAGTTTCAAGAACACCGGGGAGCTGTTTTTT. V is TRBV27 and J is TRBJ2-2, with no clear D. V lost 3 bases, J lost 1 base, and 3 bases lay in between. CDR1 is MNHEY and CDR2 is SMNVEV in the germline V gene (reference sequence). This CDR3 contains 13 residues.

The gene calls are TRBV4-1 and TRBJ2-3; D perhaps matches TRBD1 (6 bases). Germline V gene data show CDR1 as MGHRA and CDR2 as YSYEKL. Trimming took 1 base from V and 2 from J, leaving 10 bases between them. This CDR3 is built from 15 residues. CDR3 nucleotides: TGCGCCAGCAGCCAAGGAGGACAGTACACAGATACGCAGTATTTT. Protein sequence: CASSQGGQYTDTQYF.

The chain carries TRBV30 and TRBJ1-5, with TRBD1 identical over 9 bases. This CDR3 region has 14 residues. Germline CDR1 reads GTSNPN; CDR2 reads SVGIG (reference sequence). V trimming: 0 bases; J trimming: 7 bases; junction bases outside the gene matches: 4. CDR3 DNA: TGTGCCTGGAGTGTCCTGGGACAGGGACAGCCCCAGCATTTT. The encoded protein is CAWSVLGQGQPQHF.

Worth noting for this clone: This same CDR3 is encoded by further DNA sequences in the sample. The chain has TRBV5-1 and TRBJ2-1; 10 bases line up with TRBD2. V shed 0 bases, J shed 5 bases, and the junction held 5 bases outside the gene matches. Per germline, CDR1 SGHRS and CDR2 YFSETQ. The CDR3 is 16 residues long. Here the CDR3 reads CASSLELAGAHNEQFF. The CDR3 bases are TGCGCCAGCAGCTTGGAGCTAGCGGGGGCCCACAATGAGCAGTTCTTC.

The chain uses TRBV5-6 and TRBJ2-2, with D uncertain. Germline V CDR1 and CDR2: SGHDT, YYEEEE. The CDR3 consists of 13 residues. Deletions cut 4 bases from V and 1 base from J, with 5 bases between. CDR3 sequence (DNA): TGTGCCAGCAGCCTCGTGAACACCGGGGAGCTGTTTTTT. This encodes CASSLVNTGELFF.

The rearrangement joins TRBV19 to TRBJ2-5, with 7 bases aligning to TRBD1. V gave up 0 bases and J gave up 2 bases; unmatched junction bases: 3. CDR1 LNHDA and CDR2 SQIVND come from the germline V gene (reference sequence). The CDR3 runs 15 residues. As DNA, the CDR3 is TGTGCCAGTAGTATAGATGGACAGGCGCAAGAGACCCAGTACTTC. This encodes CASSIDGQAQETQYF.

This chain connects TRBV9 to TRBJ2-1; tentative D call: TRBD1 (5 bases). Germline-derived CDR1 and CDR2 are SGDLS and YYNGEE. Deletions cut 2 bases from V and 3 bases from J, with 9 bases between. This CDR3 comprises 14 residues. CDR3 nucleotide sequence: TGTGCCAGCAGCGTCGGACAATACTACAATGAGCAGTTCTTC. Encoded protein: CASSVGQYYNEQFF.

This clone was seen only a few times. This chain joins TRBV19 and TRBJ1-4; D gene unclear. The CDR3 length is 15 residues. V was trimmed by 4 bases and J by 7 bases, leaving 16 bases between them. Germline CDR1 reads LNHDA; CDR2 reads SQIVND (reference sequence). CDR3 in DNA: TGTGCCAGTAGTACCACCAGCAATTCAGGTGAAAAACTGTTTTTT. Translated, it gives CASSTTSNSGEKLFF.

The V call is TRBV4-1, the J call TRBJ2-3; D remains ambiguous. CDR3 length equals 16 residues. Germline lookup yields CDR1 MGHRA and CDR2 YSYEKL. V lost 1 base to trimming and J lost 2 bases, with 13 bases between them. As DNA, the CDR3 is TGCGCCAGCAGCCAAGTAATCTTCACTACCACAGATACGCAGTATTTT. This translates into CASSQVIFTTTDTQYF.

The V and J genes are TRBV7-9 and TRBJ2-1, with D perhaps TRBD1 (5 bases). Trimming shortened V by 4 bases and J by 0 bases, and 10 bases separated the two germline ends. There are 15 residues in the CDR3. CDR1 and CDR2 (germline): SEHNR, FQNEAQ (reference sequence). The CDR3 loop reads CASSSTVASYNEQFF. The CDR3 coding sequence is TGTGCCAGCAGCTCGACAGTAGCCTCCTACAATGAGCAGTTCTTC.

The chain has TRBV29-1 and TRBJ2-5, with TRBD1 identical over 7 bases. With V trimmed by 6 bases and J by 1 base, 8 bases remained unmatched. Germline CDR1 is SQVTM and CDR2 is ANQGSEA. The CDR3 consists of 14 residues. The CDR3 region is CSVFTWTGQETQYF. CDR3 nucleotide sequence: TGCAGCGTCTTCACTTGGACAGGCCAAGAGACCCAGTACTTC.

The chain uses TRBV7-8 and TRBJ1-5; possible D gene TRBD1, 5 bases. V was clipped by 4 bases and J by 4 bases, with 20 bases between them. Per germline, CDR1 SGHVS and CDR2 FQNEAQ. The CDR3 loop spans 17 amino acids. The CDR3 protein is CASSSGGWQEINQPQHF. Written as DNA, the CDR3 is TGTGCCAGCAGCTCCGGGGGGTGGCAGGAGATAAATCAGCCCCAGCATTTT.

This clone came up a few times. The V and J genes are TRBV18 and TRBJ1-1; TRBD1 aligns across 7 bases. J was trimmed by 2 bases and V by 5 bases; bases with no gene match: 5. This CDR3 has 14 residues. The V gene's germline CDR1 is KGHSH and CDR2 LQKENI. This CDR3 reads CASSGTVTNTEAFF. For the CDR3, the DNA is TGTGCCAGCTCAGGGACAGTTACAAACACTGAAGCTTTCTTT. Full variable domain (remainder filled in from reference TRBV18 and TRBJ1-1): NAGVMQNPRHLVRRRGQEARLRCSPMKGHSHVYWYRQLPEEGLKFMVYLQKENIIDESGMPKERFSAEFPKEGPSILRIQQVVRGDSAAYFCASSGTVTNTEAFFGQGTRLTVV.

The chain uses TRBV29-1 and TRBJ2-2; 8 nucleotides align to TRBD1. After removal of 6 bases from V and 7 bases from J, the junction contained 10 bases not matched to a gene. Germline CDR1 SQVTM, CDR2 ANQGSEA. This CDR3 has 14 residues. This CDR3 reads CSVGQGVSGGELFF. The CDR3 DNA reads TGCAGCGTCGGACAGGGTGTTTCAGGCGGGGAGCTGTTTTTT.

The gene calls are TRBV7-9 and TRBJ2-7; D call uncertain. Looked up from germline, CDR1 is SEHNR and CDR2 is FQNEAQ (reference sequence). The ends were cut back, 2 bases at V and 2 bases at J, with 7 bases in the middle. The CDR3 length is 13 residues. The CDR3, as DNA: TGTGCCAGCAGCTTATTACAGACCTACGAGCAGTACTTC. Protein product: CASSLLQTYEQYF. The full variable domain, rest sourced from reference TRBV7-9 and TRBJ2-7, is DTGVSQNPRHKITKRGQNVTFRCDPISEHNRLYWYRQTLGQGPEFLTYFQNEAQLEKSRLLSDRFSAERPKGSFSTLEIQRTEQGDSAMYLCASSLLQTYEQYFGPGTRLTVT.

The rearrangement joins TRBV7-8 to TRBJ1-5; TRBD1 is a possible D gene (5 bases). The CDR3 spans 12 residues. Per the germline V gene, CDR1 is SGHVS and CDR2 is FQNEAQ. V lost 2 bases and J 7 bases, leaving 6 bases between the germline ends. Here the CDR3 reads CASSLQGQPQHF. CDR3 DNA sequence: TGTGCCAGCAGCTTACAGGGCCAGCCCCAGCATTTT.

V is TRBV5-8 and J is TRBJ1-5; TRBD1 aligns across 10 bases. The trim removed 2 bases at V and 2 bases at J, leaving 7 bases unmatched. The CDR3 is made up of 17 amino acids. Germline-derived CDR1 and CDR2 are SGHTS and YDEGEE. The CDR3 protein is CASSFYPGTGGNQPQHF. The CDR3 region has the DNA TGTGCCAGCAGCTTCTACCCCGGGACAGGGGGCAATCAGCCCCAGCATTTT.

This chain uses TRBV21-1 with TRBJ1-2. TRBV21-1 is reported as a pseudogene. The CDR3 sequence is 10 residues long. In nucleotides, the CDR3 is TGTGCCAGCACCGGGGATGGCTACACCTTC. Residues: CASTGDGYTF.